The 25 T cell receptor beta chains below were found in one sample sequenced in a study of response to subunit inactivated influenza vaccine. TCRdb ran MiXCR on the RT-PCR reads and lists one entry per CDR3 protein. Of approximately 500,000 distinct CDR3 sequences in the sample, around 25% are singletons; the top ten hold 2.5% to 3.5%. This sample was shared with a second study, whose subject was T cells expressing NK-cell markers. From that paper: 5'RACE template switching built TCR beta cDNA with unique molecular identifiers.

The sequences come from CD4+ T cells sorted from PBMCs, collected 11 to 12 days after vaccination. These receptor sequences come from a man between 50 and 59 years old who received an inactivated influenza vaccine.

The chain links TRBV7-9 to TRBJ2-3, with D tentatively TRBD1 (7 bases). From germline, CDR1 is SEHNR and CDR2 FQNEAQ (reference sequence). The CDR3 spans 16 residues. Deletions cut 5 bases from V and 3 bases from J, with 18 bases between. CDR3 sequence: CASSPRQGAGTDTQYF. The CDR3 nucleotides are TGTGCCAGCAGCCCAAGACAGGGCGCGGGGACAGATACGCAGTATTTT. The full variable domain, rest sourced from reference TRBV7-9 and TRBJ2-3, is DTGVSQNPRHKITKRGQNVTFRCDPISEHNRLYWYRQTLGQGPEFLTYFQNEAQLEKSRLLSDRFSAERPKGSFSTLEIQRTEQGDSAMYLCASSPRQGAGTDTQYFGPGTRLTVL.

The chain joins TRBV7-2 to TRBJ2-3; D might be TRBD1 or TRBD2, each matching 5 bases. This CDR3 has 14 residues. V lost 2 bases to trimming and J lost 6 bases, with 12 bases between them. The germline gives CDR1 SGHTA, CDR2 FQGNSA. The CDR3 coding sequence is TGTGCCAGCAGCTTACGCAGGGCGGGCGATACGCAGTATTTT. Encoded protein: CASSLRRAGDTQYF.

In this sample, this clonotype turned up a few times. The rearrangement uses TRBV5-1 and TRBJ2-1; possibly TRBD1 for D (6 bases). The CDR3 is made up of 16 amino acids. The germline V and J ends were trimmed by 2 bases and 5 bases, with 17 bases remaining between them. Germline CDR1 reads SGHRS; CDR2 reads YFSETQ. This CDR3 is CASSFGLGQRNNEQFF. For the CDR3, the DNA is TGCGCCAGCAGCTTCGGACTCGGACAGCGAAACAATGAGCAGTTCTTC. Together with reference TRBV5-1 and TRBJ2-1, the CDR3 gives the full variable domain: KAGVTQTPRYLIKTRGQQVTLSCSPISGHRSVSWYQQTPGQGLQFLFEYFSETQRNKGNFPGRFSGRQFSNSRSEMNVSTLELGDSALYLCASSFGLGQRNNEQFFGPGTRLTVL.

The chain couples TRBV24-1 to TRBJ2-1, with 11 bases aligning to TRBD2. Germline V gene sequence: CDR1 KGHDR, CDR2 SFDVKD. The CDR3 is 15 amino acids. Trimming took 3 bases from V and 5 from J; bases not matched to a gene: 2. This chain's CDR3 is CATSDPGLADNEQFF. CDR3 DNA: TGTGCCACCAGTGATCCGGGACTAGCGGACAATGAGCAGTTCTTC.

The CDR3 is CASSLGQGRGQPQHF. The CDR3 DNA is TGTGCCAGCAGCTTGGGACAGGGGAGAGGTCAGCCCCAGCATTTT. The V and J genes are TRBV5-6 and TRBJ1-5; 8 positions agree with TRBD1. The CDR3 is 15 amino acids. The germline CDR1 and CDR2 sequences are SGHDT and YYEEEE. The ends lost 0 bases at V and 6 bases at J; junction bases unmatched: 5. The variable domain in full, completed from reference TRBV5-6 and TRBJ1-5, reads DAGVTQSPTHLIKTRGQQVTLRCSPKSGHDTVSWYQQALGQGPQFIFQYYEEEERQRGNFPDRFSGHQFPNYSSELNVNALLLGDSALYLCASSLGQGRGQPQHFGDGTRLSIL.

Written as DNA, the CDR3 is TGTGCCAGCCGACGGACTTTCTTGGGGGAGACCCAGTACTTC. Translated, it gives CASRRTFLGETQYF. V gene TRBV2 combines with J gene TRBJ2-5, with D perhaps matching TRBD2 (5 bases). Trimming pared 8 bases from V and 5 bases from J, leaving 18 bases between. The CDR3 is made up of 14 amino acids. Germline loops: CDR1 SNHLY, CDR2 FYNNEI.

Ten or more counts support this clonotype. The chain is built from TRBV7-2 and TRBJ2-1, with D possibly being TRBD2 (5 bases). The V gene lost 5 bases and the J gene lost 0 bases, with 14 bases spanning the gap. This CDR3 comprises 16 residues. Per germline, CDR1 SGHTA and CDR2 FQGNSA. The CDR3 sequence is CASSPKTGSSYNEQFF. The CDR3 DNA reads TGTGCCAGCAGCCCTAAGACTGGGAGCTCCTACAATGAGCAGTTCTTC.

This clonotype appeared a few times. CDR3 sequence: CASSFGRWQPQHF. For the CDR3, the DNA is TGTGCCAGCAGTTTTGGGCGGTGGCAGCCCCAGCATTTT. The gene calls are TRBV28 and TRBJ1-5; D is undetermined. The CDR3 runs to 13 residues. With 3 bases removed from V and 7 bases from J, the gap between germline ends came to 10 bases. Germline V gene data show CDR1 as MDHEN and CDR2 as SYDVKM.

This sequence joins TRBV6-2 or TRBV6-3 and TRBJ2-1; D may correspond to TRBD1 or TRBD2 (6 bases each). The CDR3 loop spans 16 amino acids. From germline, CDR1 is MNHEY and CDR2 SVGEGT. The germline V and J ends were trimmed by 3 bases and 9 bases, with 21 bases remaining between them. CDR3 sequence: CASSYYLGGFDFEQFF. In DNA, the CDR3 is TGTGCCAGCAGTTATTATTTGGGGGGCTTTGACTTTGAGCAGTTCTTC.

The chain carries TRBV4-1 and TRBJ2-1, with D perhaps TRBD2 (6 bases). Germline V gives CDR1 MGHRA, CDR2 YSYEKL. V was clipped by 4 bases and J by 3 bases, with 13 bases between them. The length of the CDR3 is 15 residues. DNA for the CDR3: TGCGCCAGCAGCCCGGGACTTGAGAACTACAATGAGCAGTTCTTC. Translation: CASSPGLENYNEQFF.

This clonotype was seen a handful of times. The genes are TRBV20-1 and TRBJ2-2, with 10 bases lining up with TRBD2. With 1 base clipped from V and 3 bases from J, the junction kept 8 bases outside the gene matches. The CDR3 contains 17 residues. Germline-derived CDR1 and CDR2 are DFQATT and SNEGSKA (reference sequence). In DNA form, the CDR3 reads TGCAGTGCTAGAGGGGTTAGCGGGAGGTGGGACACCGGGGAGCTGTTTTTT. Encoded protein: CSARGVSGRWDTGELFF.

Many counts were recorded for this clonotype. CDR3 bases: TGTGCCAGCAGCTCGGACAGGACCTCCTACGAGCAGTACTTC. Amino acid sequence: CASSSDRTSYEQYF. This chain links TRBV2 with TRBJ2-7; 7 nucleotides agree with TRBD1. Germline assignment: CDR1 SNHLY and CDR2 FYNNEI. Trimming at V came to 6 bases and at J to 0 bases, leaving 5 bases not matched to a gene. The CDR3 runs 14 residues.

This chain joins TRBV6-5 and TRBJ1-1; no definite D call. The CDR3 has 13 residues. V was shortened by 2 bases and J by 4 bases, with 8 bases between the two germline ends. Germline V lookup: CDR1 MNHEY, CDR2 SVGAGI. The CDR3 DNA sequence: TGTGCCAGCAGTTACGCTGTGGGCACTGAAGCTTTCTTT. Amino acid sequence: CASSYAVGTEAFF.

For the CDR3, the DNA is TGCAGCGTTGCACTAGCGGCCTACAATGAGCAGTTCTTC. The encoded protein is CSVALAAYNEQFF. The chain couples TRBV29-1 to TRBJ2-1, with 8 bases aligning to TRBD2. This CDR3 region has 13 residues. In germline, CDR1 is SQVTM, CDR2 ANQGSEA. V lost 4 bases to trimming and J lost 2 bases; unmatched junction nucleotides: 1.

This clonotype was seen ten or more times. V usage is TRBV7-3 and J usage is TRBJ2-3; D gene ambiguous. The CDR3 is 14 amino acids. The germline V and J ends were trimmed by 3 bases and 2 bases, with 9 bases remaining between them. Germline V lookup: CDR1 SGHTA, CDR2 FQGTGA. CDR3 residues: CASSFAGTTDTQYF. Written as DNA, the CDR3 is TGTGCCAGCAGCTTTGCTGGTACCACAGATACGCAGTATTTT.

The V call is TRBV28, the J call TRBJ2-7; 8 bases agree with TRBD1. CDR1 MDHEN and CDR2 SYDVKM come from the germline V gene. This CDR3 contains 17 residues. Trimming at V came to 3 bases and at J to 7 bases, leaving 17 bases not matched to a gene. CDR3 bases: TGTGCCAGCAGTTTTCCGAGGACAGGGCCCGTCACTCGGGAGCAGTACTTC. Protein sequence: CASSFPRTGPVTREQYF.

This clonotype has a handful of counts. This rearrangement joins TRBV6-2 or TRBV6-3 to TRBJ1-1, with D possibly TRBD1 on 6 matching bases. The V and J ends lost 0 bases and 1 base respectively, with 15 bases between them. In germline, CDR1 is MNHEY, CDR2 SVGEGT. The CDR3 loop spans 17 amino acids. Written as DNA, the CDR3 is TGTGCCAGCAGTTACTCGAGGGGCGGCAGGGGGAACACTGAAGCTTTCTTT. This encodes CASSYSRGGRGNTEAFF.

Of note for this clonotype: An end of the junction differs from the germline gene, which may be a read error. V gene TRBV6-5 combines with J gene TRBJ2-1; TRBD2 matches at 7 bases. Germline CDR1 reads MNHEY; CDR2 reads SVGAGI. The CDR3 has 13 residues. CDR3 sequence (DNA): TGTGCCAGCAGTTACTCCCGAACGAGCGGGAATACCTTC. Its protein is CASSYSRTSGNTF.

This chain connects TRBV6-5 to TRBJ2-1; TRBD2 aligns across 12 bases. The junction had 9 bases not matched to a gene; V was cut back by 2 bases and J by 10 bases. This CDR3 is 16 amino acids long. Germline assignment: CDR1 MNHEY and CDR2 SVGAGI. CDR3 sequence (DNA): TGTGCCAGCAGTTACATGATGACTAGCGGGGGAGGGGAGCAGTTCTTC. Its protein product is CASSYMMTSGGGEQFF.

The chain is built from TRBV5-5 and TRBJ1-1; D unclear. CDR3 length: 14 residues. The germline CDR1 and CDR2 sequences are SGHKS and YYEKEE (reference sequence). V lost 1 base and J 1 base, leaving 8 bases between the germline ends. This CDR3 reads CASSLLSKNTEAFF. As DNA, the CDR3 is TGTGCCAGCAGCTTGTTAAGCAAGAACACTGAAGCTTTCTTT.

A few counts support this clonotype. The chain joins TRBV11-2 to TRBJ2-5, with 11 positions matching TRBD2. The CDR3 has 16 amino acids. Germline V gene data show CDR1 as SGHAT and CDR2 as FQNNGV. Trimming cost V 1 base and J 4 bases; bases outside gene matches: 5. CDR3 in amino acids: CASSLVAGGRVETQYF. The CDR3 DNA follows: TGTGCCAGCAGCTTAGTAGCGGGGGGGCGTGTAGAGACCCAGTACTTC.

The table lists this clonotype with a few counts. The chain uses TRBV18 and TRBJ2-7; D is unresolved. The CDR3 sequence is 14 residues long. With 2 bases removed from V and 2 bases from J, the gap between germline ends came to 10 bases. Germline assignment: CDR1 KGHSH and CDR2 LQKENI. CDR3 loop: CASSPGRSTYEQYF. The CDR3 coding sequence is TGTGCCAGCTCACCAGGCAGGTCGACCTACGAGCAGTACTTC.

This clonotype was observed a few times. The chain links TRBV24-1 to TRBJ1-1; a possible D gene is TRBD1 (5 bases). The length of the CDR3 is 13 residues. Germline V gene data show CDR1 as KGHDR and CDR2 as SFDVKD. Trimming took off 5 bases at V and 0 bases at J, with 6 bases between the two ends. This chain's CDR3 is CATSGQLNTEAFF. The CDR3 DNA reads TGTGCCACCAGTGGACAGCTGAACACTGAAGCTTTCTTT.

This clonotype was seen only a few times. The chain couples TRBV7-9 to TRBJ1-5, with a weak D call TRBD1 (5 bases). CDR1 is SEHNR, CDR2 FQNEAQ, per germline (reference sequence). Trimming took 6 bases from V and 5 from J, leaving 14 bases between them. The CDR3 is 14 amino acids. CDR3 coding DNA: TGTGCCAGCAGTCGGGGCCTCGTCGATCAGCCCCAGCATTTT. This sequence encodes CASSRGLVDQPQHF.

This clonotype was found a few times. The gene calls are TRBV3-1 and TRBJ2-7, with D possibly TRBD1 on 5 matching bases. The V end was cut by 4 bases, the J end by 6 bases, with 13 bases between. The CDR3 extends over 13 amino acids. Per germline, CDR1 LGHDT and CDR2 YNNKEL (reference sequence). CDR3 bases: TGTGCCAGCAGCCTCCAGGGATTACGCGAGCAGTACTTC. Residues: CASSLQGLREQYF.